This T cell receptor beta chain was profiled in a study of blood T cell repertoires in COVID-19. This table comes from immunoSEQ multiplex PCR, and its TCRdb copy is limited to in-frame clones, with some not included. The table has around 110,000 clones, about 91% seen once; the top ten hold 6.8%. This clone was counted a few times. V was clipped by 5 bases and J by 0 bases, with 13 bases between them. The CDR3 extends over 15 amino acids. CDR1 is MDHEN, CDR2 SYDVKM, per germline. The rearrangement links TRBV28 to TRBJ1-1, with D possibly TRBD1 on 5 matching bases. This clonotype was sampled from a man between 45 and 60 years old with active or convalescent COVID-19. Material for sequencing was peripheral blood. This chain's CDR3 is CASSPPDSMNTEAFF. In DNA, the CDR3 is TGTGCCAGCAGTCCTCCAGACAGCATGAACACTGAAGCTTTCTTT.